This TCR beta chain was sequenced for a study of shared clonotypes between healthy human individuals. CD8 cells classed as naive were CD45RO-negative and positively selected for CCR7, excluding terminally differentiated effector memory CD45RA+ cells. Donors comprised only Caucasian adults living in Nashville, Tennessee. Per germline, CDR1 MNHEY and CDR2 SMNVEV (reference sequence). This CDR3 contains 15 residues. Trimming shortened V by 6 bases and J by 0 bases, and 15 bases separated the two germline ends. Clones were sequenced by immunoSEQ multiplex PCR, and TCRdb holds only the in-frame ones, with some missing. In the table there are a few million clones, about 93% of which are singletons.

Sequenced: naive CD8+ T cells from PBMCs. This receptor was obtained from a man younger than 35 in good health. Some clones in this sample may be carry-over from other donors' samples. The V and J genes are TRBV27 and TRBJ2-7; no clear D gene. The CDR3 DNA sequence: TGTGCCAGCAGCCCGTTCCCTCCCAGCTCCTACGAGCAGTACTTC. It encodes CASSPFPPSSYEQYF.